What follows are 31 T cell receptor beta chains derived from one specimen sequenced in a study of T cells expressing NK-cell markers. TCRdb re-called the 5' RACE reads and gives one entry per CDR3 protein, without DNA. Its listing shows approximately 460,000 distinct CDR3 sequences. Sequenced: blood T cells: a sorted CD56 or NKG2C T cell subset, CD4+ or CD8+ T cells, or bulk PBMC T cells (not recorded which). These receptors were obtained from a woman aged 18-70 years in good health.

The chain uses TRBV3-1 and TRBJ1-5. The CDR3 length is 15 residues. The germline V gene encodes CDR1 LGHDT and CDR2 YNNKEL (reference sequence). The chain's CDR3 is CASSLHISSNQPQHF.

CDR3: CASSQGGDGELFF. The chain links TRBV4-2 to TRBJ2-2. Germline V gives CDR1 LGHNA, CDR2 YNFKEQ. The CDR3 is made up of 13 amino acids.

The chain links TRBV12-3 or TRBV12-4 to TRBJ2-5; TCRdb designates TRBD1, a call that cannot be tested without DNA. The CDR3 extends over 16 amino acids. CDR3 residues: CASSERRTAYQETQYF.

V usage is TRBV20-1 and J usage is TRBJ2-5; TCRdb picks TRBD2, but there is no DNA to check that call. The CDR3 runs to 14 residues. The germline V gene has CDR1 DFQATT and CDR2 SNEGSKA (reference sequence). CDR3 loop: CSARFSGRLETQYF.

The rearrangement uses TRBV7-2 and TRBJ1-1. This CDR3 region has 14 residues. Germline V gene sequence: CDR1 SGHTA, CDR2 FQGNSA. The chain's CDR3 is CASSLVRINTEAFF.

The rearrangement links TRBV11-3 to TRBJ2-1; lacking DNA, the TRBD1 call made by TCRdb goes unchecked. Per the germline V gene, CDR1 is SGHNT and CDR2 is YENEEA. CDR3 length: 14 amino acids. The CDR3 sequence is CASSQIQGANEQFF.

CDR3 loop: CAWTVGGGTDTQYF. The chain uses TRBV30 and TRBJ2-3; TCRdb outputs TRBD1, but without DNA this stays unchecked. The CDR3 length is 14 residues. From germline, CDR1 is GTSNPN and CDR2 SVGIG (reference sequence).

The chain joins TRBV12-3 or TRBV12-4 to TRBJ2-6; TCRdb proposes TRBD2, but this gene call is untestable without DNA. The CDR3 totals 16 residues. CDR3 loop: CASSFGLGFGANVLTF.

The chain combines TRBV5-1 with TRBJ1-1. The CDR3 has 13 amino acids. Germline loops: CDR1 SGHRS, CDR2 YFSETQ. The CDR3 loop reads CASSWGGETEAFF.

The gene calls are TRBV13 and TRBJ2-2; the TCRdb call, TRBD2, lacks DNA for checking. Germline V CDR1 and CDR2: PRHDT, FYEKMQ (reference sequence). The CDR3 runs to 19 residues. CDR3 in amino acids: CASSPWASSGMVNTGELFF.

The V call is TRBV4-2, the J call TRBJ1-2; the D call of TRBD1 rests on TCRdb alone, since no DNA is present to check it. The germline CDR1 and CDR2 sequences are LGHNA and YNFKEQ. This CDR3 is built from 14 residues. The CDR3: CASSQDRGPGGYTF.

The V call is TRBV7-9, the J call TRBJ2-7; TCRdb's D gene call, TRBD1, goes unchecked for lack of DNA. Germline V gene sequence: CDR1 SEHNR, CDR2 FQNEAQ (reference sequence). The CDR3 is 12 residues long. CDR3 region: CASRSTVYEQYF.

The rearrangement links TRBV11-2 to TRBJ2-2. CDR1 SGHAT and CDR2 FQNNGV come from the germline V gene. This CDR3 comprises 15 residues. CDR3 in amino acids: CASSFSLSNTGELFF.

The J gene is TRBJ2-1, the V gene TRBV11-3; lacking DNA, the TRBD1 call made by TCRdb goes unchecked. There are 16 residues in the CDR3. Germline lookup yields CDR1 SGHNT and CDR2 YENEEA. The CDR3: CASSLEKGTGSHEQFF.

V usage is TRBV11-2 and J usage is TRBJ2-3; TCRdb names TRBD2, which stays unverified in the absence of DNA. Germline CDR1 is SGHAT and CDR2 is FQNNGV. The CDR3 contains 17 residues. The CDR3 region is CASSLGLLAGGSDTQYF.

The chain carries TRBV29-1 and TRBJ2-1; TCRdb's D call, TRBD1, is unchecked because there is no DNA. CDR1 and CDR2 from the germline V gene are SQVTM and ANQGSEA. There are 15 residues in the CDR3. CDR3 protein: CSVEPTGGYYNEQFF.

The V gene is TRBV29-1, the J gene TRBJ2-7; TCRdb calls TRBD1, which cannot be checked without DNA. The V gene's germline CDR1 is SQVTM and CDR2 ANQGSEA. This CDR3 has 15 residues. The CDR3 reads CSVEGEWGALREQYF.

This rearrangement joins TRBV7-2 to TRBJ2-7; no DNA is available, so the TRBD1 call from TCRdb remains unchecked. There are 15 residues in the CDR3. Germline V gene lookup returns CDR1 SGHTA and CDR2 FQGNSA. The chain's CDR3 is CASSLVRVQATEQYF.

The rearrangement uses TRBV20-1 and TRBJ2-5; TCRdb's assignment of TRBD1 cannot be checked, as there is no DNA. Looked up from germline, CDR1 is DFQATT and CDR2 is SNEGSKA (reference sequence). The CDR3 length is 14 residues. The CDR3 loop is CSARDRGGYETQYF.

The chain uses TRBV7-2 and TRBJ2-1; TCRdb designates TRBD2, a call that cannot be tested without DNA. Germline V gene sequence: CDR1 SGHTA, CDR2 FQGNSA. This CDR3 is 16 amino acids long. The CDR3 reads CASSLVSRGSNNEQFF.

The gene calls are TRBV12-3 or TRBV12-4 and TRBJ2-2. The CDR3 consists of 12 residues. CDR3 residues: CASSVLRGELFF.

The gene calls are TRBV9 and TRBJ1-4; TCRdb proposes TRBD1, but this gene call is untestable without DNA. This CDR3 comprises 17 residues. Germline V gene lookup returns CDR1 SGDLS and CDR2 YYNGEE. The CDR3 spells CASSAYRGPLGNEKLFF.

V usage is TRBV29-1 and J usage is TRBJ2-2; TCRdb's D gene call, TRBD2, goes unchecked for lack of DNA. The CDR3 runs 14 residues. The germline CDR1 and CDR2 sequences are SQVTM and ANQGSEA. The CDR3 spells CSVASSGRDGELFF.

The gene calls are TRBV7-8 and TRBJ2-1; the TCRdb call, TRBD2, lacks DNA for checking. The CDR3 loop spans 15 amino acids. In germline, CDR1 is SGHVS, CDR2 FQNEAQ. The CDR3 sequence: CASSSRTNLNNEQFF.

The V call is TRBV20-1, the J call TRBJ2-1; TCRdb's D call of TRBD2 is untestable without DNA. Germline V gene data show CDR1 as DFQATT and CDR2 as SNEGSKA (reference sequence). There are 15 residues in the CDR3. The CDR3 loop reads CSARDGASGSDEQFF.

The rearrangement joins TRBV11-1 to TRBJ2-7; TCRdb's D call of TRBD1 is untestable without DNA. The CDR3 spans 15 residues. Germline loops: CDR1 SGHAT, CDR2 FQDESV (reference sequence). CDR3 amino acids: CASSFDRVGSYEQYF.

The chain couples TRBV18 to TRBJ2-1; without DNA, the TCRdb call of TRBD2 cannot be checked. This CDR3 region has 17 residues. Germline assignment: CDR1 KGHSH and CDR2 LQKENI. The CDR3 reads CASSPRTSGGEDNEQFF.

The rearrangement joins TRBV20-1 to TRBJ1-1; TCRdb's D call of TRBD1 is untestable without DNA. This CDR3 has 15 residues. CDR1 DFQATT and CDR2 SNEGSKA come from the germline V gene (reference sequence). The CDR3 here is CSARNNGRLGTEAFF.

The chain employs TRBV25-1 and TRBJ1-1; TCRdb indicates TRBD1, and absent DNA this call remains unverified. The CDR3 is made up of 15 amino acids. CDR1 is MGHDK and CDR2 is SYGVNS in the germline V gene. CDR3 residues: CASSEWGQGGTEAFF.

This CDR3 reads CASSYTSDHEQFF. V gene TRBV7-2 combines with J gene TRBJ2-1; TCRdb's D call, TRBD2, is unchecked because there is no DNA. Germline V CDR1 and CDR2: SGHTA, FQGNSA. This CDR3 is 13 amino acids long.

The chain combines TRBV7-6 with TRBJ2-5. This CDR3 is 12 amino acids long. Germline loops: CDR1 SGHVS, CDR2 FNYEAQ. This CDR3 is CASSKTQETQYF.